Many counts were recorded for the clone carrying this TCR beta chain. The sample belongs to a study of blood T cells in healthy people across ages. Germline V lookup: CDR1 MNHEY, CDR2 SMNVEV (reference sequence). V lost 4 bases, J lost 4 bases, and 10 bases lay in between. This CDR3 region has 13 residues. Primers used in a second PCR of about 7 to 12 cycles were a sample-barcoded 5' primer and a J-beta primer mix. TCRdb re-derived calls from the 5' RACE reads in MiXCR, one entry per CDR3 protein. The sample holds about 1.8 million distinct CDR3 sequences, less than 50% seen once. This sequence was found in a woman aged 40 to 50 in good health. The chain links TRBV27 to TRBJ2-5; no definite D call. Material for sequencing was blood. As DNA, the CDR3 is TGTGCCAGCAGTTCTCGAGGCCGAGAGACCCAGTACTTC. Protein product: CASSSRGRETQYF.